This TCR beta chain came from a study of Ad26.COV2.S vaccination and SARS-CoV-2 variants. The sample's treatment: some 20 received Ad26.COV2.S at low or high dose, single or two shots; 5 received placebo; per-sample allocation not given. The study sampled participants on day 63 after the first vaccine or placebo injection. Data came from immunoSEQ multiplex PCR; TCRdb stores just in-frame clones and leaves some out. The repertoire holds about 440,000 clones, with less than 95% as singletons. The origin of this receptor is a person aged 18-60 years who received the Ad26.COV2.S COVID-19 vaccine or a placebo. This material consisted of peripheral blood, taken in a trial of Ad26.COV2.S vaccine versus placebo.

The CDR3 reads CASSSSGPYEQYF. CDR3 in DNA: TGTGCCAGCAGTAGTAGCGGACCCTACGAGCAGTACTTC. J is TRBJ2-7 and V is TRBV6-2 or TRBV6-3; maybe TRBD2 (6 bases). V lost 5 bases and J 2 bases, leaving 10 bases between the germline ends. CDR3 size: 13 residues. Germline CDR1 MNHEY, CDR2 SVGEGT.